The present T cell receptor (beta chain) was sequenced within a study of blood T cells in healthy people across ages. CDR1 is SQVTM, CDR2 ANQGSEA, per germline. Trimming cost V 6 bases and J 8 bases, with 17 bases left between them. This CDR3 contains 13 residues. In this sample, this clonotype turned up a few times. With a J-beta primer mix and a sample-barcoded 5' primer, a second PCR ran about 6 to 11 cycles. TCRdb called the 5' RACE reads again in MiXCR, with one record for every CDR3 protein. This table has some 690,000 distinct CDR3 sequences, about a fifth appearing once. This TCR derives from a man in his 70s in good health. Sequenced: blood. This sequence joins TRBV29-1 and TRBJ2-1; no reliable D call. CDR3 coding DNA: TGCAGCGTAACTGATCTTATGGGCTATGAGCAGTTCTTC. Protein sequence: CSVTDLMGYEQFF.